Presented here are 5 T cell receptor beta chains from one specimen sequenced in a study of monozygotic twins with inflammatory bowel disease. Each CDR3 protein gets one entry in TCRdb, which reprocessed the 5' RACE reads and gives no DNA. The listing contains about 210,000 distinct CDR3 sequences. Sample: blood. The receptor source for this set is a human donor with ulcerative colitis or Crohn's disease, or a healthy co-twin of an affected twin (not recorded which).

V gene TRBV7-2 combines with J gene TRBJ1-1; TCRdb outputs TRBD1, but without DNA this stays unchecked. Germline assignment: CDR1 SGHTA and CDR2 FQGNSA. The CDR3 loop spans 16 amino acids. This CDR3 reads CASSLEGETMNTEAFF.

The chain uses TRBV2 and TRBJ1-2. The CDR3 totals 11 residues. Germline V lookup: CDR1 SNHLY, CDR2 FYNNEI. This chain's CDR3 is CASGIMGGYTF.

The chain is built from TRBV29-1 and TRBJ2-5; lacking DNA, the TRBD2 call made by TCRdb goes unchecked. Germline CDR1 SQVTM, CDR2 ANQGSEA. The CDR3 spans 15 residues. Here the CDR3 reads CSVRLAGGPLETQYF.

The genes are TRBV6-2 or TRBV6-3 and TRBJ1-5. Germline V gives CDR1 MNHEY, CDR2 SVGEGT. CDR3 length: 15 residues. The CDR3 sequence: CASSYRVSSNQPQHF.

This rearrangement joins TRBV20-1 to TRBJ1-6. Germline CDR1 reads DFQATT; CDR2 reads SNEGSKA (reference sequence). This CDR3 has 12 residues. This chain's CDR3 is CSASVAGSPLHF.